This section outlines one T cell receptor beta chain sequence together with its context. Antigen specificity is unknown. The sample originates from a study of Tregs in tolerant kidney transplant recipients. The overall study: CD4+CD25+CD127- cells came from approximately three-day belatacept mixed lymphocyte reactions, some with approximately five-day graft donor restimulation.

General study results and limits: Activated donor B cell expansion appeared to reveal the most relevant donor-specific TCRbeta repertoire.

Libraries were prepared by immunoSEQ multiplex PCR; TCRdb keeps only in-frame clonotypes and omits some of them. The repertoire holds 25,000 to 35,000 clones, with 82% as singletons. The receptor comes from a human donor in good health. The material sequenced was Tregs from blood cultured with allogeneic cells.

The CDR3, as DNA: TGTGCCAGTACCCCGGGACAGGGTTTTGAGCAGTTCTTC. Translated: CASTPGQGFEQFF. The V and J genes are TRBV19 and TRBJ2-1; 9 nucleotides match TRBD1. The V gene end was trimmed by 7 bases and the J gene end by 9 bases; junction bases not matched to a gene: 7. The CDR3 spans 13 residues. Germline loops: CDR1 LNHDA, CDR2 SQIVND (reference sequence).